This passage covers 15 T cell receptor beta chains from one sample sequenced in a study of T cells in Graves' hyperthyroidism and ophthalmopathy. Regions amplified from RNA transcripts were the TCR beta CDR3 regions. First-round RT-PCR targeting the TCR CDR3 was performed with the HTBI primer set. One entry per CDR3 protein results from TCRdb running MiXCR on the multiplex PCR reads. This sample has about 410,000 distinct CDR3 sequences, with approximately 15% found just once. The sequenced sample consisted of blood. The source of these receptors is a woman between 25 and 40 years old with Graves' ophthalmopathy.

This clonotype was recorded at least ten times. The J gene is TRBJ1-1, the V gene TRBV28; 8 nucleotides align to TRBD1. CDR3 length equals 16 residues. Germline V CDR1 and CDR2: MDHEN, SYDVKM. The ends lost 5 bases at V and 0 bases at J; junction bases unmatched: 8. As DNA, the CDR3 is TGTGCCAGCAGTCCATCGACAGGGGCTGTGAACACTGAAGCTTTCTTT. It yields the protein CASSPSTGAVNTEAFF.

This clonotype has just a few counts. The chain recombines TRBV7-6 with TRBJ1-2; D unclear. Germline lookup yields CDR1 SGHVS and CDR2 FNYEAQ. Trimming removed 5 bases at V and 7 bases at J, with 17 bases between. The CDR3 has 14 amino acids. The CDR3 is CASSPNGRFPGYTF. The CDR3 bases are TGTGCCAGCAGCCCAAATGGGCGTTTCCCTGGCTACACCTTC.

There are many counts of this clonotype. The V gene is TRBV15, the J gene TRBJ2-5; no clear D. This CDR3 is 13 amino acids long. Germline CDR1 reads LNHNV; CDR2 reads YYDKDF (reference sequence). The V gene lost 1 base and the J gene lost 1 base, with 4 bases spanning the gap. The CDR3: CATSRVGQETQYF. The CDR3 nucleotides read TGTGCCACCAGCAGAGTGGGCCAAGAGACCCAGTACTTC.

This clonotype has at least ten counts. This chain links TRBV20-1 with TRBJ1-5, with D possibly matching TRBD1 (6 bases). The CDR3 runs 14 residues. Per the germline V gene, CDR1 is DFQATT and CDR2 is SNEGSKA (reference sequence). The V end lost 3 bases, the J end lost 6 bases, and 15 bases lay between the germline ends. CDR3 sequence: CSASAQGRSQPQHF. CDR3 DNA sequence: TGCAGTGCTAGCGCCCAGGGGAGGTCTCAGCCCCAGCATTTT.

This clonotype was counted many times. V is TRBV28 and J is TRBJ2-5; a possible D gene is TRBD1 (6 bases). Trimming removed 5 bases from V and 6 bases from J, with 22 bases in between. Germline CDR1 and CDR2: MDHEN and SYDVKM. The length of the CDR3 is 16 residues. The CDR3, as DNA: TGTGCCAGCAGTCGACGATGGACAGACTTCTGGAAGACCCAGTACTTC. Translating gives CASSRRWTDFWKTQYF.

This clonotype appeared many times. This CDR3 is CASSLELGREYF. DNA of the CDR3: TGTGCCAGCAGCTTAGAGCTCGGACGGGAGTACTTC. The J gene is TRBJ2-7, the V gene TRBV13; D ambiguous. The germline V and J ends were trimmed by 1 base and 11 bases, with 12 bases remaining between them. CDR3 size: 12 residues. Looked up from germline, CDR1 is PRHDT and CDR2 is FYEKMQ (reference sequence).

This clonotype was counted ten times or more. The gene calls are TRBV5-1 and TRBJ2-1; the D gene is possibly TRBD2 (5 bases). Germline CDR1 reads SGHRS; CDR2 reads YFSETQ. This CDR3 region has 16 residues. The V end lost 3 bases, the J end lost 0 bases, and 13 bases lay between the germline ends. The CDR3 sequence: CASSWTAESSYNEQFF. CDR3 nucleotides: TGCGCCAGCAGCTGGACTGCAGAGAGCTCCTACAATGAGCAGTTCTTC.

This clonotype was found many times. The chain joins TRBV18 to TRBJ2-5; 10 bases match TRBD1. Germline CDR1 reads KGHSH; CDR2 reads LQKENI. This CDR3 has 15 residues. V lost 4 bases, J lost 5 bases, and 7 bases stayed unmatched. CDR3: CASSRQGASGETQYF. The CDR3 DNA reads TGTGCCAGCTCACGACAGGGGGCATCTGGGGAGACCCAGTACTTC.

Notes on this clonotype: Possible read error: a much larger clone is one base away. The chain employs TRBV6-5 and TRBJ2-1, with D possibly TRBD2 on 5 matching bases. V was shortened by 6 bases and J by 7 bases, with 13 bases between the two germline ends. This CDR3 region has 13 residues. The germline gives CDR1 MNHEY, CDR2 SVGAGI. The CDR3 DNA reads TGTGCCAGCAGCACTCGCACTAGGAATGAGCAGTTCTTC. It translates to CASSTRTRNEQFF.

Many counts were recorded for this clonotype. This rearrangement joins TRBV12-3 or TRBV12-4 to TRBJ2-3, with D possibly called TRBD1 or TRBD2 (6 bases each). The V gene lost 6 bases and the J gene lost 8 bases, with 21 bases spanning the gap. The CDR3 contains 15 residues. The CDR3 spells CASSPVGGPGTTQYF. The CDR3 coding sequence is TGTGCCAGCAGCCCCGTAGGGGGGCCGGGTACTACGCAGTATTTT.

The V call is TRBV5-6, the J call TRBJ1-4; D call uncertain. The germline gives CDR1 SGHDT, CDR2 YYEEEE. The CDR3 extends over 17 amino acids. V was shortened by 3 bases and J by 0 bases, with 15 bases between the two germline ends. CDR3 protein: CASSWTTTVTTNEKLFF. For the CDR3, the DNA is TGTGCCAGCAGCTGGACCACTACAGTCACAACTAATGAAAAACTGTTTTTT.

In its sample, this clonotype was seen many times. CDR3 in DNA: TGTGCCAGCAGTGGGTGGCCGGACGAGCAGTACTTC. Protein sequence: CASSGWPDEQYF. The chain uses TRBV6-1 and TRBJ2-7; D gene unclear. Germline V lookup: CDR1 MNHNS, CDR2 SASEGT. Trimming stripped 4 bases from V and 5 bases from J, with 9 bases between. CDR3 length: 12 residues.

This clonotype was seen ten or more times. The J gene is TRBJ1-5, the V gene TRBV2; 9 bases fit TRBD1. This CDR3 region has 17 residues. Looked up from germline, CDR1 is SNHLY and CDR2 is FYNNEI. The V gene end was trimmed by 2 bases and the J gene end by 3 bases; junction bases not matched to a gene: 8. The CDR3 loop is CASSEWETGGSNQPQHF. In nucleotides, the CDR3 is TGTGCCAGCAGTGAATGGGAGACAGGGGGTTCCAATCAGCCCCAGCATTTT. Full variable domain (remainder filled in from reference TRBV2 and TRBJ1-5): EPEVTQTPSHQVTQMGQEVILRCVPISNHLYFYWYRQILGQKVEFLVSFYNNEISEKSEIFDDQFSVERPDGSNFTLKIRSTKLEDSAMYFCASSEWETGGSNQPQHFGDGTRLSIL.

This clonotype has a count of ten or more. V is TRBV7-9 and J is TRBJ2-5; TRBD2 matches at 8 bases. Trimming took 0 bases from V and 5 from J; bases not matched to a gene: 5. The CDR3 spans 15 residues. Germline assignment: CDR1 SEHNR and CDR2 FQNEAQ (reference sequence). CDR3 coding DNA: TGTGCCAGCAGCTTAGCCCTGGGACTAGAGGAGACCCAGTACTTC. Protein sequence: CASSLALGLEETQYF.

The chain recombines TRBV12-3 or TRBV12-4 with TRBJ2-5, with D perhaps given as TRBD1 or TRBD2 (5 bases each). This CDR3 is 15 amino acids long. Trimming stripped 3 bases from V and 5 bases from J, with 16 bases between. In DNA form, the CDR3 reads TGTGCCAGCAGTTTTTCGGGGACGATTCGTGAGACCCAGTACTTC. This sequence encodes CASSFSGTIRETQYF.